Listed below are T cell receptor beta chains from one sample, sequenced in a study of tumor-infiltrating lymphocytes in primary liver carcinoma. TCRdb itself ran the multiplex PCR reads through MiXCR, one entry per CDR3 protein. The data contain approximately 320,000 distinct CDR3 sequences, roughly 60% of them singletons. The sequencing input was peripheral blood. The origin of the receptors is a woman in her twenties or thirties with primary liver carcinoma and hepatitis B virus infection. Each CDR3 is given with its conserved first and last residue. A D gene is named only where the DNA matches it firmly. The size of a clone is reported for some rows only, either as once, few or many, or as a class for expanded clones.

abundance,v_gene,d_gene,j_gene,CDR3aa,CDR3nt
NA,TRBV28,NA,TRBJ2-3,CASSPTGRADTQYF,TGTGCCAGCAGTCCCACGGGCCGGGCAGATACGCAGTATTTT
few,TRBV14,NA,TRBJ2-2,CASSQESGGYTGELFF,TGTGCCAGCAGCCAAGAAAGTGGCGGGTACACCGGGGAGCTGTTTTTT
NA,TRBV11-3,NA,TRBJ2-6,CANSTRDTLSGANVLTF,TGTGCCAACAGTACCAGGGACACCCTGTCTGGGGCCAACGTCCTGACTTTC
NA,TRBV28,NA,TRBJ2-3,CASSPILRDTDTQYF,TGTGCCAGCAGTCCCATCTTGAGGGACACAGATACGCAGTATTTT
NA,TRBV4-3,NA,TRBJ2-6,CASRQESSEIGSGANVLTF,TGCGCCAGCAGACAAGAGAGTAGCGAGATAGGCTCCGGGGCCAACGTCCTGACTTTC
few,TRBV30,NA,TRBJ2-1,CAWSTRGGRVVRGDEQFF,TGTGCCTGGAGTACACGAGGTGGTAGAGTGGTCCGTGGTGATGAGCAGTTCTTC
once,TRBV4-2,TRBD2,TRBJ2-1,CVSSQLVGGSSYNEQFF,TGTGTCAGCAGCCAATTGGTGGGCGGGAGCTCCTACAATGAGCAGTTCTTC
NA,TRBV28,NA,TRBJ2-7,CASSTTELDEQCF,TGTGCCAGCAGCACGACCGAGTTAGACGAGCAGTGCTTC
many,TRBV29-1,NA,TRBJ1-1,CSARPMAGLTGAFF,TGCAGCGCCCGGCCTATGGCCGGGCTGACAGGAGCTTTCTTT
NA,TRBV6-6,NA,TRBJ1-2,CASTILRDSNYGYTF,TGTGCCAGCACCATATTGAGGGATTCTAACTATGGCTACACCTTC
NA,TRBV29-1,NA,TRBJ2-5,CSVDFEGVETQYF,TGCAGCGTTGACTTCGAGGGTGTTGAGACCCAGTACTTC
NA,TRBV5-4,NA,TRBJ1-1,CASSFEAGMNTEAFF,TGTGCCAGCAGCTTCGAGGCGGGGATGAACACTGAAGCTTTCTTT
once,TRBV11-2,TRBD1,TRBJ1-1,CASSRGQVNTKAFF,TGTGCTAGCAGCCGGGGACAGGTGAACACTAAAGCTTTCTTT
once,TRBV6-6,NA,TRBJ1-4,CASSLRQANENLFF,TGTGCGAGCAGTCTCCGACAGGCCAATGAAAACCTGTTTTTT
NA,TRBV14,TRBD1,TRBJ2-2,CASSRQGATRELFF,TGTGCCAGCAGCCGGCAGGGGGCCACCAGGGAGCTGTTTTTT
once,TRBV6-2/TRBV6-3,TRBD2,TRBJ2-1,CASSRTSGGRGVNNEQFF,TGTGCCAGCAGTCGGACTAGCGGGGGTCGAGGGGTTAACAATGAGCAGTTCTTC
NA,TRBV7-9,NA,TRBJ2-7,CASSLPGRDVHEQYF,TGTGCCAGCAGCTTACCCGGCAGGGACGTCCACGAGCAGTACTTC
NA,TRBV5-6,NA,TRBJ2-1,CASSGARWDEQFF,TGTGCCAGCAGTGGAGCTCGATGGGATGAGCAGTTCTTC
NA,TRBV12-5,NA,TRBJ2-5,CASARELETQYF,TGTGCTAGTGCTCGGGAACTGGAGACCCAGTACTTC
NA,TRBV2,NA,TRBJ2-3,CASTLIRSTDTQYF,TGTGCCAGCACTTTGATTAGGAGCACAGATACGCAGTATTTT
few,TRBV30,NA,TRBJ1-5,CARSQGFDQPQHF,TGTGCCAGGTCGCAGGGTTTCGATCAGCCCCAGCATTTT
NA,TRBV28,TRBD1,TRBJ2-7,CASSFSGTGLYEQYF,TGTGCCAGCAGTTTTTCCGGGACAGGGCTCTACGAGCAGTACTTC
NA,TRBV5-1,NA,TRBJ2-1,CASRRTITTEQFF,TGCGCCAGCCGGCGGACCATAACTACTGAGCAGTTCTTC
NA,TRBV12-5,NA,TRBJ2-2,CASDPGGSVRFGTGELFF,TGTGCTAGTGATCCCGGAGGGTCCGTTCGTTTCGGGACCGGGGAGCTGTTTTTT
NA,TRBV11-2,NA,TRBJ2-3,CATSLGTDTQYF,TGTGCCACTAGCTTAGGTACAGATACGCAGTATTTT
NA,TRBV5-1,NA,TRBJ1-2,CASSLEDGRTYTF,TGCGCCAGCAGCTTGGAGGACGGACGAACCTACACCTTC
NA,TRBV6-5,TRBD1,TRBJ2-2,CASSYSHLPGQGNTGELFF,TGTGCCAGCAGTTACTCGCACCTCCCGGGACAGGGGAACACCGGGGAGCTGTTTTTT
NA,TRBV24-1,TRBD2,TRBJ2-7,CATSDTSGYEQYF,TGTGCCACCAGTGATACTAGCGGCTACGAGCAGTACTTC
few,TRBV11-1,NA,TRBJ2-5,CASSSDPYPQGTQYF,TGTGCCAGCAGCTCGGACCCTTACCCCCAAGGGACCCAGTACTTC
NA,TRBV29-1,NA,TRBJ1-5,CSVEVSRPTDTQHF,TGCAGCGTTGAAGTATCGCGTCCCACAGATACGCAGCATTTT
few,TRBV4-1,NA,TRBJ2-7,CASSPFRAALTYEQYF,TGCGCCAGCAGCCCCTTCAGGGCCGCCCTTACCTACGAGCAGTACTTC
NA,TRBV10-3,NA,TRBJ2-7,CAISARRHQEGSYEQYF,TGTGCCATCAGTGCTCGGCGGCACCAAGAGGGCTCCTACGAGCAGTACTTC
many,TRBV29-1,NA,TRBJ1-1,CSVAPYTEAFF,TGCAGCGTAGCCCCATACACTGAAGCTTTCTTT
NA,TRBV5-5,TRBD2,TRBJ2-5,CANSPGLAGVSETQYF,TGTGCCAACAGCCCTGGACTAGCGGGAGTATCCGAGACCCAGTACTTC
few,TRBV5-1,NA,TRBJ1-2,CASSLVGQASNYGYTF,TGCGCCAGCAGCTTGGTAGGGCAGGCGAGTAACTATGGCTACACCTTC
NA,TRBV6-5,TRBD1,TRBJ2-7,CTSSYRDSNSYEQYF,TGTACCAGCAGTTACAGGGACAGCAACTCCTACGAGCAGTACTTC
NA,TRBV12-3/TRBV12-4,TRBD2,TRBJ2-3,CASSASGRIDTQYF,TGTGCCAGCAGTGCTAGCGGCCGCATAGATACACAGTATTTT
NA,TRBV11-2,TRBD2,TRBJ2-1,CASSGGGRRSDEQSF,TGTGCCAGCAGCGGGGGGGGGAGGAGGAGCGATGAGCAGTCCTTC
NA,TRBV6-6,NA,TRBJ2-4,CASFSPTAARKNIQYF,TGTGCCAGCTTTTCCCCCACAGCGGCCCGAAAAAACATTCAATACTTC
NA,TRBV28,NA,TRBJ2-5,CASSPTAGRETQYF,TGTGCCAGCAGTCCAACCGCAGGTCGAGAGACCCAGTACTTC
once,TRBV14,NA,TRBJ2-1,CASNRGLGVRGGEQFF,TGTGCCAGCAACCGCGGATTGGGGGTACGCGGTGGTGAGCAGTTCTTC
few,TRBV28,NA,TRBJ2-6,CASRDTGTSSGANVLTF,TGTGCCAGCAGGGACACGGGTACTTCATCTGGGGCCAACGTCCTGACTTTC
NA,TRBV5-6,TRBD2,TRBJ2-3,CASSFSSGISTDTQYF,TGTGCCAGCAGCTTCAGTAGCGGGATCAGCACAGATACGCAGTATTTT
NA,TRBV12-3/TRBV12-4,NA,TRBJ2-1,CASSFFTLNELFF,TGTGCCAGCAGTTTCTTTACCTTGAATGAGCTGTTCTTC
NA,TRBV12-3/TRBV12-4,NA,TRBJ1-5,CASMGDSNQPQHF,TGTGCCAGCATGGGGGACTCTAATCAGCCCCAGCATTTT
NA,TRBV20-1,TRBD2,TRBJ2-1,CSARDLRTSGSHEQFF,TGCAGTGCTAGAGATCTCCGGACTAGCGGGAGTCATGAGCAGTTCTTC
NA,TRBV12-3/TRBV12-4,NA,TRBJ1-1,CASSNRNMNTEAFF,TGTGCCAGCAGTAACAGGAACATGAACACTGAAGCTTTCTTT
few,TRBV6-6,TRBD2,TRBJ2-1,CASRGLAGGPSYNEQFF,TGTGCCAGCAGAGGACTAGCGGGAGGGCCCTCCTACAATGAGCAGTTCTTC
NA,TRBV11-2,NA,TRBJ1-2,CASSLVDRRDYGYTF,TGTGCCAGCAGCTTAGTCGACAGAAGAGACTATGGCTACACCTTC
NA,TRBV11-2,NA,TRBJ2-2,CTSNLSLVAGELFF,TGTACCAGCAACTTATCCCTGGTTGCTGGGGAGCTGTTTTTT
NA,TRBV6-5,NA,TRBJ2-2,CASLRSGPGELFF,TGTGCCAGCCTCCGCTCAGGCCCAGGGGAGCTGTTTTTT
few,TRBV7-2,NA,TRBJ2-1,CASSPPGYYNEQFF,TGTGCCAGCAGCCCCCCGGGTTATTACAATGAGCAGTTCTTC
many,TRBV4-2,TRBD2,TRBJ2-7,CASSRGIREGYEQYF,TGTGCCAGCAGCCGGGGTATACGGGAGGGGTACGAGCAGTACTTC
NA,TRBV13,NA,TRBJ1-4,CASSTRQAFNEKLFF,TGTGCCAGCAGCACCAGACAGGCCTTCAATGAAAAACTGTTTTTT